The sequence of this T cell receptor beta chain was determined in a study of cytomegalovirus exposure and HLA in healthy donors. General observations from the study: Earlier results showed most TCR beta V segments being productive about 87% or about 30% of the time. A missense variant in DCLRE1C was later tied to TCR beta V- and J-gene trimming.

Healthy individuals who donated bone marrow served as the donors. The CDR3 totals 14 residues. CDR1 is MDHEN and CDR2 is SYDVKM in the germline V gene. Trimming removed 5 bases from V and 3 bases from J, with 13 bases in between. Notes on this clone: As yet, its antigen is unknown.

Vbeta (60) and Jbeta (13) primers were used in the PCR. Produced via immunoSEQ multiplex PCR; TCRdb's table is partial and in-frame only. Of 150,000 to 200,000 clones listed, more than 65% are singletons. The rearrangement uses TRBV28 and TRBJ1-1; D is unclear. The receptor's source is a woman between 45 and 60 years old in good health and CMV-seronegative. Sequenced sample: PBMCs. For the CDR3, the DNA is TGTGCCAGCAGTCTTCGACCGAGGGACACTGAAGCTTTCTTT. Encoded protein: CASSLRPRDTEAFF.